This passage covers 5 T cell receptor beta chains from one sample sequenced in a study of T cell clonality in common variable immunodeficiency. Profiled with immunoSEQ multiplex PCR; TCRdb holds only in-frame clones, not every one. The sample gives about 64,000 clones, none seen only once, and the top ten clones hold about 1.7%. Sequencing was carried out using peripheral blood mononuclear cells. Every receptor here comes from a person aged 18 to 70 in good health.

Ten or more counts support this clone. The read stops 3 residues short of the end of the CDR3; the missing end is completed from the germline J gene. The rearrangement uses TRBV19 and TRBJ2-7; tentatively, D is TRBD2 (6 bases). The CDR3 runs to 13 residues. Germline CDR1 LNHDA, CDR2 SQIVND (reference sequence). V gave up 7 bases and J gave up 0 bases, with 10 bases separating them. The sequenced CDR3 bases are TGTGCCAGTAAAGGGGACTTCTCCTACGAG. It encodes CASKGDFSYE. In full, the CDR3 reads CASKGDFSYEQYF.

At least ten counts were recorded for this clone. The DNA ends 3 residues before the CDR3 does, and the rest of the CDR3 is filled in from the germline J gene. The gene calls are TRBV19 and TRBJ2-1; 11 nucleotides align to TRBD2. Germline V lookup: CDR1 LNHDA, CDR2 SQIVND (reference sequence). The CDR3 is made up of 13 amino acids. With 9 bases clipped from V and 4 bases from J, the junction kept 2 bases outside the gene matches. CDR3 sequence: CASGLAGYNEQFF. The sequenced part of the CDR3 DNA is TGTGCCAGCGGACTAGCGGGTTACAATGAG.

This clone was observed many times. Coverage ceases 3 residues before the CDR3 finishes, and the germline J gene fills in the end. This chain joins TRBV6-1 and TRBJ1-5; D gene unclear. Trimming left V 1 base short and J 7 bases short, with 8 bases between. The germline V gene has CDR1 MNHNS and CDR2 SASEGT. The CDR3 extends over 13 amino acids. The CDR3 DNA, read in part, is TGTGCCAGCAGTGAAGAGCGCGTCCAGCCC. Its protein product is CASSEERVQP. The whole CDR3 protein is CASSEERVQPQHF.

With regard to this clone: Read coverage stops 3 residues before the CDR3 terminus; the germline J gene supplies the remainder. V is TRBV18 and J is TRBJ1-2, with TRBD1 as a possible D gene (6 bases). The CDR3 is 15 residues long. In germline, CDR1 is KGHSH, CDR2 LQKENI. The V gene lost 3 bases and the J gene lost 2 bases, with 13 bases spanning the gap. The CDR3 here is CASSPLAGDNYGYTF. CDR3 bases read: TGTGCCAGCTCACCGTTAGCAGGGGACAACTATGGC. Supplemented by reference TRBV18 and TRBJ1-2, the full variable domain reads NAGVMQNPRHLVRRRGQEARLRCSPMKGHSHVYWYRQLPEEGLKFMVYLQKENIIDESGMPKERFSAEFPKEGPSILRIQQVVRGDSAAYFCASSPLAGDNYGYTFGSGTRLTVV.

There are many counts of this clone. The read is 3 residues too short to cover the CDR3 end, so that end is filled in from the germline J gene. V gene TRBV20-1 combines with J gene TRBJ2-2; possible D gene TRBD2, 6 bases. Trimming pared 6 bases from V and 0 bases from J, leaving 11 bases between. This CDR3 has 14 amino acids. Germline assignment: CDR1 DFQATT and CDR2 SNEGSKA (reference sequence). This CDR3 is CSARDFANTGELFF. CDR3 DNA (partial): TGCAGTGCGAGGGACTTCGCGAACACCGGGGAG.